Given below is one TCR beta chain in context. In the authors' workflow: Amplifying reference gene primers gave estimates of nucleated cell counts. Sequencing was performed with immunoSEQ multiplex PCR; in TCRdb, only in-frame clones are kept and a portion is missing. That table supplies the V and J calls and clone size; D and trimming were determined from the DNA. The profile covers about 62,000 clones, with around 84% appearing a single time and more than 0.8% taken by the ten largest. This sample is drawn from a study of blood T cell repertoires in COVID-19. For the study at large: COVID-19 samples collected from the United States, Italy and Spain covered acute and convalescent phases. Sources were T cells, B-cell-depleted T cells, or PBMCs; the material itself was cDNA or gDNA.

The CDR3 runs to 14 residues. J was trimmed by 3 bases and V by 7 bases; bases with no gene match: 7. Germline V lookup: CDR1 MNHEY, CDR2 SVGAGI. The sample consisted of peripheral blood. The rearrangement joins TRBV6-5 to TRBJ2-7; 9 bases map to TRBD2. The source of this sequence is a man in his 70s with acute or convalescent COVID-19. CDR3 in amino acids: CASTRTAGGYEQYF. The DNA of the CDR3 is TGTGCCAGCACCCGGACAGCGGGAGGCTACGAGCAGTACTTC.